The rows below give T cell receptor beta chains drawn from one sample of a study of T cells in Graves' hyperthyroidism and ophthalmopathy. TCRdb redid the calling of the multiplex PCR reads with MiXCR, one entry per CDR3 protein. The repertoire holds around 390,000 distinct CDR3 sequences, with approximately 15% as singletons. The material sequenced was blood. These receptors originate from a woman aged 30 to 39 with Graves' ophthalmopathy. CDR3s include the opening cysteine and the closing phenylalanine or tryptophan. Fields, in order: clone size, D gene, V gene, J gene, CDR3 DNA, CDR3 protein. D genes are given only for firm matches. Clone size is given for some rows only: seen once, a few or many times, or a class if the clone is expanded.

size: NA
D: NA
V: TRBV28
J: TRBJ2-7
DNA: TGTACCAGCAGTTTATTTGGTGGGTCCTACGAGGAGTACTTC
CDR3: CTSSLFGGSYEEYF

size: many
D: TRBD1
V: TRBV28
J: TRBJ1-5
DNA: TGTGCCAGCAGTTTAGTTGGGACAGCCCTATATAGCAATCAGCCCCAGCATTTT
CDR3: CASSLVGTALYSNQPQHF

size: many
D: NA
V: TRBV11-3
J: TRBJ2-5
DNA: TGTGCCAGCAAGTCAAGGGCGGAAGAGACCCAGTACTTC
CDR3: CASKSRAEETQYF

size: few
D: NA
V: TRBV24-1
J: TRBJ2-5
DNA: TGTGCCACCAGTAACCCTTACCAAGAGACCCAGTACTTC
CDR3: CATSNPYQETQYF

size: NA
D: NA
V: TRBV4-1
J: TRBJ2-1
DNA: TGCGCCAGCAGCCAGCGTAGGTCAACGTACTCCTACAATGAGCAGTTCTTC
CDR3: CASSQRRSTYSYNEQFF

size: many
D: TRBD1
V: TRBV28
J: TRBJ2-5
DNA: TGTGCCAGCAGTTCGAACGGACAGGGGGCGCGGGAGACCCAGTACTTC
CDR3: CASSSNGQGARETQYF

size: many
D: NA
V: TRBV28
J: TRBJ2-7
DNA: TGTGCCAGCAGGACCAGACAGAGCTCCTACGAGCAGTACTTC
CDR3: CASRTRQSSYEQYF

size: few
D: NA
V: TRBV9
J: TRBJ2-1
DNA: TGTGCCAGCAGCGTATTGGGGGGCGAAATTGAGCAGTTCTTC
CDR3: CASSVLGGEIEQFF

size: many
D: NA
V: TRBV3-1
J: TRBJ1-2
DNA: TGTGCCAGCAGCCAAGGGACATTCGACTATGGCTACACCTTC
CDR3: CASSQGTFDYGYTF

size: many
D: TRBD1
V: TRBV20-1
J: TRBJ2-7
DNA: TGCAGTGCTAGCGATTCGGCAGGGGGCGTGCTCTACGAGCAGTACTTC
CDR3: CSASDSAGGVLYEQYF

size: many
D: NA
V: TRBV20-1
J: TRBJ1-2
DNA: TGCAGTGCTAGAGATGGCGGGAATGGCTACACCTTC
CDR3: CSARDGGNGYTF

size: NA
D: NA
V: TRBV5-1
J: TRBJ1-1
DNA: TGCGCCAGCAGCTTGGCGGACAGAAGCACTGAAGCTTTCTTT
CDR3: CASSLADRSTEAFF

size: many
D: TRBD2
V: TRBV5-6
J: TRBJ2-3
DNA: TGTGCCAGCAGCCCTGGACTAGCGGGGGGGCCAGGCATGTCAGATACGCAGTATTTT
CDR3: CASSPGLAGGPGMSDTQYF

size: few
D: TRBD1
V: TRBV27
J: TRBJ1-2
DNA: TGTGCCAGCAGTTCATTGACAGGGGATGACTATGGCTACACCTTC
CDR3: CASSSLTGDDYGYTF

size: many
D: NA
V: TRBV2
J: TRBJ1-1
DNA: TGTGCCAGCAGTGAAGCGCTTAAGAAGAACACTGAAGCTTTCTTT
CDR3: CASSEALKKNTEAFF

size: many
D: NA
V: TRBV20-1
J: TRBJ2-7
DNA: TGCAGTGCAGATACTACCGGTTTGAACGAGCAGTACTTC
CDR3: CSADTTGLNEQYF

size: many
D: NA
V: TRBV28
J: TRBJ2-7
DNA: TGTGCCAGCAGTGTACAGACCTACGAGCAGTACTTC
CDR3: CASSVQTYEQYF

size: many
D: NA
V: TRBV20-1
J: TRBJ1-1
DNA: TGCAGCCCGAGGTCTGACACAAGAGGACGGCTCAGGAACACTGAAGCTTTCTTT
CDR3: CSPRSDTRGRLRNTEAFF

size: many
D: NA
V: TRBV20-1
J: TRBJ1-6
DNA: TGCAGTGCTAGTAGCCGAGTTTCACCCCTCCACTTT
CDR3: CSASSRVSPLHF

size: few
D: NA
V: TRBV29-1
J: TRBJ1-1
DNA: TGCAGCGTTTTCTTGTATGAAGCTTTCTTT
CDR3: CSVFLYEAFF

size: many
D: NA
V: TRBV12-3/TRBV12-4
J: TRBJ1-1
DNA: TGTGCCAGCAGTTTAGACCCGGGCGGAACTGAAGCTTTCTTT
CDR3: CASSLDPGGTEAFF

size: NA
D: TRBD1
V: TRBV7-8
J: TRBJ2-3
DNA: TGTGCCAGCAGCTTAGTGGTGGACAGGGGAAACACAGATACGCAGTATTTT
CDR3: CASSLVVDRGNTDTQYF

size: NA
D: TRBD1
V: TRBV11-2
J: TRBJ1-1
DNA: TGTGCCAGCAGCTTAGTGCTTCAGGGGGCAATGGCTTTCTTT
CDR3: CASSLVLQGAMAFF

size: many
D: TRBD1
V: TRBV30
J: TRBJ1-6
DNA: TGTGCCTATTACAGGGGGCAAAATTCACCCCTCCACTTT
CDR3: CAYYRGQNSPLHF

size: many
D: NA
V: TRBV28
J: TRBJ2-5
DNA: TGTGCCATCCAAAGTGGGGTAGAGACCCAGTACTTC
CDR3: CAIQSGVETQYF

size: many
D: NA
V: TRBV20-1
J: TRBJ2-5
DNA: TGCAGTGCTAGAGATAGGCTGGACCCCAGGGAGACCCAGTACTTC
CDR3: CSARDRLDPRETQYF

size: many
D: TRBD1
V: TRBV12-3/TRBV12-4
J: TRBJ1-2
DNA: TGTGCCAGCAGTCCGACAGGGGGGGGCTATGGCTACACCTTC
CDR3: CASSPTGGGYGYTF

size: NA
D: TRBD1
V: TRBV27
J: TRBJ1-5
DNA: TGTGCCAGCAGTGACCATACAGGGGGTGGCAATCAGCCCCAGCATTTT
CDR3: CASSDHTGGGNQPQHF

size: many
D: NA
V: TRBV20-1
J: TRBJ2-3
DNA: TGCAGTGCTAGAGATTCCGCCACTCTAGCTAGCACAGATACGCAGTATTTT
CDR3: CSARDSATLASTDTQYF

size: many
D: TRBD2
V: TRBV7-9
J: TRBJ2-5
DNA: TGTGCCAGCAGCCCCGACGGGACTAGCCAAGAGACCCAGTACTTC
CDR3: CASSPDGTSQETQYF

size: NA
D: NA
V: TRBV10-1
J: TRBJ2-7
DNA: TGCGCCAGCAGGGATCAAGCCTACGAGCAGTACTTC
CDR3: CASRDQAYEQYF

size: many
D: NA
V: TRBV7-9
J: TRBJ2-1
DNA: TGTGCCAGCAGCTTGTCCCAGGCCACAACGAACAATGAGCAGTTCTTC
CDR3: CASSLSQATTNNEQFF

size: NA
D: TRBD2
V: TRBV7-2
J: TRBJ2-2
DNA: TGTGCCAGCAGCCCGGATAGCGGGGGCACCGGGGAGCTGTTTTTT
CDR3: CASSPDSGGTGELFF

size: many
D: NA
V: TRBV7-9
J: TRBJ2-7
DNA: TGTGCCAGCAGCTTAGGCTTACAGGGTGCCCACGAGCAGTACTTC
CDR3: CASSLGLQGAHEQYF

size: many
D: NA
V: TRBV7-2
J: TRBJ2-3
DNA: TGTGCCAGCAGCCCGAAATGGGGGGCGAGGGTCACAGATACGCAGTATTTT
CDR3: CASSPKWGARVTDTQYF

size: many
D: NA
V: TRBV12-3/TRBV12-4
J: TRBJ1-2
DNA: TGTGCCAGCAGTTTACAGGGCGTGGGCTATGGCTACACCTTC
CDR3: CASSLQGVGYGYTF

size: many
D: NA
V: TRBV28
J: TRBJ2-1
DNA: TGTGCCAGCAGTTTCCCCGGGGGCTTGCCCTACAATGAGCAGTTCTTC
CDR3: CASSFPGGLPYNEQFF

size: few
D: NA
V: TRBV20-1
J: TRBJ2-2
DNA: TGCAGTGCCAGGGGGGGGGGCCCGAGGACCGGGGAGCTGTTTTTT
CDR3: CSARGGGPRTGELFF

size: many
D: NA
V: TRBV6-1
J: TRBJ2-7
DNA: TGTGCCAGCAGTGAAAAAGCAGCCTACGAGCAGTACTTC
CDR3: CASSEKAAYEQYF

size: few
D: NA
V: TRBV4-2
J: TRBJ2-1
DNA: TGTGCCAGCAGCCAAGATTGGGCGGGTTATTACAATGAGCAGTTCTTC
CDR3: CASSQDWAGYYNEQFF

size: few
D: TRBD2
V: TRBV20-1
J: TRBJ2-1
DNA: TGCAGTGCCCCGCCTAGCGGGCAACACAATGAGCAGTTCTTC
CDR3: CSAPPSGQHNEQFF

size: few
D: TRBD2
V: TRBV7-2
J: TRBJ2-2
DNA: TGTGCCAGCAGCTTAGACTCGGGGGGGCCTGGGGAGCTGTTTTTT
CDR3: CASSLDSGGPGELFF

size: many
D: NA
V: TRBV20-1
J: TRBJ2-3
DNA: TGCAGTGCTAGAGATTTCAAGCCGTCTTCCACAGATACGCAGTATTTT
CDR3: CSARDFKPSSTDTQYF

size: many
D: TRBD1
V: TRBV12-3/TRBV12-4
J: TRBJ1-2
DNA: TGTGCCAGCAGTTGGGTACAGGGGAACTATGGCTACACCTTC
CDR3: CASSWVQGNYGYTF

size: NA
D: NA
V: TRBV15
J: TRBJ1-5
DNA: TGTGCCACCAGCAGTATGGAGCTCAATCAGCCCCAGCATTTT
CDR3: CATSSMELNQPQHF

size: NA
D: TRBD2
V: TRBV20-1
J: TRBJ2-7
DNA: TGCAGTGCGCAAAGCGGGACCTACTACGAGCAGTACTTC
CDR3: CSAQSGTYYEQYF

size: NA
D: TRBD1
V: TRBV5-5
J: TRBJ1-6
DNA: TGTGCCAGCACCGCCTGGGGACAGCTCTACTATAATTCACCCCTCCACTTT
CDR3: CASTAWGQLYYNSPLHF